This TCR beta chain was identified during a study of response to subunit inactivated influenza vaccine. Comment on this clonotype: Antigen: not known.

Study outcomes and limitations: Authors suggested each seasonal flu vaccination may recruit only limited numbers of new T cells.

TCRdb re-analysed the RT-PCR reads in MiXCR, keeping a single row per CDR3 protein. This sample has more than 450,000 distinct CDR3 sequences, with around 8% found just once. Looked up from germline, CDR1 is SQVTM and CDR2 is ANQGSEA. The germline V and J ends were trimmed by 5 bases and 3 bases, with 14 bases remaining between them. The length of the CDR3 is 13 residues. This TCR was sampled from a man between 50 and 69 years old who received an inactivated influenza vaccine. This material consisted of PBMCs from blood, taken roughly 24 months after vaccination. The chain links TRBV29-1 to TRBJ2-7; a possible D gene is TRBD2 (6 bases). The CDR3 nucleotides are TGCAGCGTTCTCCCCTGGGGAGGCTACGAGCAGTACTTC. It is translated as CSVLPWGGYEQYF.